The present TCR beta chain was sequenced within a study of regulatory T cells in long-lasting Graves disease (dated by TCRdb to about 2021). About the full investigation: Patients with newly diagnosed Graves' disease had been on antithyroid drugs for under 3 months. Persistent Graves' disease patients were compared with newly diagnosed Graves' disease patients by peripheral blood TCR sequencing and RNA sequencing. TCR sequencing covered about 13 persistent and around 20 newly diagnosed Graves' disease patients, some 35 samples in total. The study took place in China and was registered as a clinical trial.

According to the study, the label for this sample's time point signals: newly diagnosed GD, antithyroid drugs for less than 3 months. RNA was extracted from PBMCs in TRIzol for both TCR sequencing and RNA sequencing. The diagnosis of Graves' disease followed American Thyroid Association guidelines. The patients came from an endocrinology department in Xi'an, China. Each patient gave 7.5 to 10 milliliters of peripheral blood, collected in an EDTA anticoagulant tube. Ficoll Paque Plus density gradient separation was used to isolate PBMCs, and no further T cell sorting was performed. RNA quality was checked with an Agilent 2100 Bioanalyzer and agarose gel, and concentration with a NanoDrop 2000. The library relied on multiplex PCR. The run used an Illumina HiSeq 4000. CDR3 regions were amplified by Arm-PCR with iRepertoire HTBI primers to construct TCR beta libraries. Before sequencing, the PCR products went through gel purification. In the original analysis: A total of 62 TRBV and about 13 TRBJ segments were identified across samples and were used for gene usage analysis of CDR3 amino acid clonotypes. COPE and FqMerger were used to merge filtered high-quality paired reads into contigs. BLAST was used to align contigs to IMGT TRBV, TRBD and TRBJ reference genes, with CDR3 defined following IMGT. Any clonotype with a frequency above 0.1% was counted as a highly expanded clone. Shannon entropy served as the measure of repertoire diversity, while the Gini coefficient captured V-J evenness. A clonotype was considered public if more than one individual shared it. In-frame beta chains were kept once TCRdb had trimmed the public reads at Q25 with fastp and called clones with MiXCR. Entries that share a CDR3 protein sequence are merged under the most common genes and DNA. The V and J calls come from TCRdb's annotation, not from the publication. This sample gives 350,000 to 450,000 distinct CDR3 sequences in total; over 9.5% of them show up just once. Over 15% of the sample rests with the top ten.

This clonotype was seen ten or more times. Its recognized antigen is unknown. No much larger clonotype is one base removed from it; base qualities were not supplied. General study outcomes and caveats: Only the TCR beta chain was sequenced and analyzed. Compared with newly diagnosed patients, patients with persistent Graves' disease had lower TCR Shannon entropy and fewer highly expanded clones, which suggests clonal expansion. Peripheral blood alone was examined, since thyroid tissue, which constituted the primary lesion, could not be accessed. The authors noted that the small sample size was a limitation that may lower accuracy. Persistent patients shared more public clonotypes among themselves (2,741) than newly diagnosed patients did (more than 850).

The same data also went into a second study, on T cells in Graves' hyperthyroidism and ophthalmopathy. Per that second paper: Stable Graves' hyperthyroidism was defined as no progression to ophthalmopathy during 18 months of follow-up. Hyperthyroidism patients were aged 18 to 65 years and newly diagnosed, with disease duration of less than 2 months. The study excluded patients with uncontrolled infections, other autoimmune diseases, pregnancy or lactation. Diagnoses relied on clinical symptoms, serum thyroxine and TRAb, thyroid ultrasound and orbital computed tomography. The TCR CDR3 was subjected to a first round of RT-PCR using the HTBI primer set and the Qiagen OneStep RT-PCR kit. Most expanded thyroid clonotypes (frequency above 0.001) were also detected in blood, a finding suggesting that blood repertoires may reflect thyroid immune responses. In cross-validation, a model built on a 13 V-J signature told ophthalmopathy apart from stable hyperthyroidism with under 90% sensitivity and 81% to 82% specificity, and in testing the same model reached 80%/75%. In validation, progression to ophthalmopathy was predicted by the model with approximately 67% sensitivity and 72% to 85% specificity, a median of approximately 7.1 months before onset. TCR V-J signatures able to tell the groups apart were searched for in a discovery cohort of some 100 patients, of whom more than 40 had Graves' ophthalmopathy and 57 had stable Graves' hyperthyroidism. An independent validation cohort of under 20 hyperthyroidism patients and roughly 16 patients who later progressed to ophthalmopathy tested prospective prediction of ophthalmopathy. For training and testing, the 100 or so patients in the discovery cohort were randomly divided in a 7:3 ratio. In addition, the study compared T-cell repertoires in thyroid tissue and in blood from roughly 6 Graves' hyperthyroidism patients. After blood sampling, hyperthyroidism patients were treated with methimazole at a starting dose of 30 mg daily, and ophthalmopathy patients were treated with high-dose intravenous methylprednisolone. Libraries were constructed in a second round of multiplex PCR, after which size selection and purification were carried out. Sequencing of the libraries was done on an Illumina HiSeq2000 using paired-end 100 bp reads. Raw data were processed with SOAPnuke, discarding reads with adapters, uncalled bases, mean Phred below 15, or no exact constant-primer or identifier match. COPE v1.2.5 was used to merge the high-quality paired reads, and each unique nucleotide sequence was defined as a clonotype. MiTCR v1.1 was used to align the clonotypes against IMGT TRBV, TRBD and TRBJ reference segments. The analysis included only V-J combinations with a frequency above 0.0001, which together covered over 98% of the repertoires. The TCS score was defined as F50 (clonal expansion) divided by E x V (chaos), with BLOSUM62-based TCRdist calculated between CDR3 peptides within each V-J. Welch's t-statistics and random forest reduced fewer than 600 V-J features to 13, which were used in a naive Bayes classifier (R e1071). No statistical method was used to fix the sample size in advance, and group allocation was not hidden from the investigators. The paper describes TCR Vbeta CDR3 sequencing of 120 to 150 peripheral blood samples, made up of 43 ophthalmopathy patients, over 70 hyperthyroidism patients and approximately 17 progressor patients.

The specimen was peripheral blood mononuclear cells (PBMCs), collected at new diagnosis, from a patient treated with antithyroid drugs. The clonotype was recovered from a woman aged 18-29 years with Graves disease. Donor details come from another sample of the same person, matched by shared clones.

The CDR3 reads CASSLERGGETQYF. The DNA sequence reads TGTGCCAGCAGCTTAGAGCGGGGTGGAGAGACCCAGTACTTC. This chain joins TRBV7-2 to TRBJ2-5; 7 bases in between match TRBD2. The junction shows trimming of 1 base on V and 4 bases on J, and the gene matches do not reach 3 bases of it. The germline V gene sets CDR1 to SGHTA and CDR2 to FQGNSA. The CDR3, cysteine through phenylalanine, is 14 amino acids long. Just CDR3 DNA is preserved here, 42 bases in frame from base 1.